This TCR beta chain was captured by sequencing in a study of OX40 agonist ivuxolimab in advanced cancers. Generated by immunoSEQ multiplex PCR, the TCRdb table keeps only in-frame clones and is missing some. The sample lists some 50,000 clones, about 79% occurring once. Trimming left V 2 bases short and J 2 bases short, with 12 bases between. Germline V gene sequence: CDR1 LGHNA, CDR2 YSLEER. The CDR3 has 15 residues. This TCR came from an adult with an advanced solid tumor such as melanoma, head and neck, liver or kidney cancer. The rearrangement uses TRBV4-3 and TRBJ1-2; D is unclear. The input for sequencing was CD4+ or CD8+ T cells sorted from blood, taken in a trial of the OX40 agonist ivuxolimab. The CDR3 is CASSQSRSENYGYTF. The CDR3 DNA reads TGCGCCAGCAGCCAATCGAGGTCGGAGAACTATGGCTACACCTTC.